These T cell receptor beta chains were read from a single sample in a study of cytomegalovirus exposure and HLA in healthy donors. The data were produced by immunoSEQ multiplex PCR, yet TCRdb's version contains in-frame clones alone and is incomplete. The data hold 100,000 to 150,000 clones, with about 70% observed a single time. What was sequenced was PBMCs. These receptors were taken from a woman aged 60-70 years in good health and CMV-seropositive. Both conserved end residues are trimmed from each CDR3. A D gene is named only where the DNA matches it firmly.

d_gene | v_gene | CDR3aa
- | TRBV13 | ASSFSVGGDGYT
- | TRBV27 | ASKWAGNTDTQY
- | TRBV11-3 | ASSVTGLENIQY
- | TRBV28 | ASSLAGSGRTNEQF
- | TRBV5-1 | ASSLASGSTDTQY
- | TRBV7-3 | ASSITSYNEQF
- | TRBV5-1 | ASSLSSTGNYGYT
- | TRBV27 | ASSGGGYEQY
TRBD1 | TRBV7-3 | ASSLRRGQELF
- | TRBV9 | ASSAGGYTEAF
- | TRBV5-1 | ASSLVGGGYGYT
- | TRBV4-1 | ASSQGWARGTNQPQH
TRBD1 | TRBV6-7 | ASSPGKGRGYSPLH
- | TRBV9 | ASSVAGLTNEQF
TRBD1 | TRBV5-1 | ASRDPGTGTYEQY
- | TRBV27 | ASSSGTSSVGRYEQY
- | TRBV27 | ASSPTRTAGEGYT
TRBD1 | TRBV5-8 | ASSLWGQGTIIKPQH
TRBD2 | TRBV4-3 | ASSHVSGTSSHEQY
- | TRBV4-2 | ASSQRGIGISGYT
- | TRBV19 | ASTAQNRVDQPQH
- | TRBV18 | ASSPLASVVSYEQY
- | TRBV6-5 | ASRSGGGGQETQY
TRBD2 | TRBV7-2 | ASSSLAGSYEQY
- | TRBV5-5 | ASSLDGRGFNYGYT
- | TRBV19 | ASSRDGYGYT
TRBD1 | TRBV5-1 | ASSFLGTGVSSGANVLT
TRBD2 | TRBV11-2 | ASSSPWRLAGEGGDEQY
TRBD1 | TRBV6-5 | ASRETGQALYGYT
- | TRBV30 | AWSFNYGYT
TRBD2 | TRBV5-4 | ASSLTLLAGDSYEQY
- | TRBV5-1 | ASSFIAATGELF
- | TRBV19 | ASSETGATNEKLF
- | TRBV4-3 | ASSQDPQGNTEAF
TRBD1 | TRBV4-1 | ASSPRTGVNQPQH
- | TRBV5-4 | ASSGEPGNEKLF
TRBD1 | TRBV19 | ASSIAGTGGYGYT
- | TRBV11-2 | ASSLDPPRGLFGNTIY
TRBD1 | TRBV6-5 | ASSSLRTGASNEQF
TRBD1 | TRBV14 | ASSPRQGGNTEAF
TRBD2 | TRBV5-1 | ASSLGGGMTYNEQF
- | TRBV14 | ASSQDLRYNEQF
- | TRBV7-9 | ASSLYGSGKETQY
- | TRBV19 | ASSNPPGSMNTEAF
- | TRBV7-2 | ASSFYTGELF
- | TRBV4-1 | ASSQVAGYSYNEQF